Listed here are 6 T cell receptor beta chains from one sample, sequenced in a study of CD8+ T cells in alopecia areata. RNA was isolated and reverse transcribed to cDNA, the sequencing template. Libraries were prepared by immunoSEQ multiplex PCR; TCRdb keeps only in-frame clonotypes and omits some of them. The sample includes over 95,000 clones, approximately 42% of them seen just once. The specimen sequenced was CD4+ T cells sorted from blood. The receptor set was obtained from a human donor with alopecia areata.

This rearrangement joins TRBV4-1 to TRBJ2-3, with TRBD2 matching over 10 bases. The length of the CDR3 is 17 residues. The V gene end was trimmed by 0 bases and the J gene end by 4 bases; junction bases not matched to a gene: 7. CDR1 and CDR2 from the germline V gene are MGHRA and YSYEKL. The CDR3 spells CASSQEASGRGADTQYF. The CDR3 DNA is TGCGCCAGCAGCCAAGAGGCCAGCGGGAGGGGTGCAGATACGCAGTATTTT.

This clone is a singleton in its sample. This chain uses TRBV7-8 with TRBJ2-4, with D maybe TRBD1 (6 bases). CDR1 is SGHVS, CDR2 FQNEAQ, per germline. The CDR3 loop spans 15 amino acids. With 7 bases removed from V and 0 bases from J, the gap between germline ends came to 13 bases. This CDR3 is CASTATGIAKNIQYF. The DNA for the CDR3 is TGTGCCAGCACGGCTACAGGGATAGCCAAAAACATTCAGTACTTC.

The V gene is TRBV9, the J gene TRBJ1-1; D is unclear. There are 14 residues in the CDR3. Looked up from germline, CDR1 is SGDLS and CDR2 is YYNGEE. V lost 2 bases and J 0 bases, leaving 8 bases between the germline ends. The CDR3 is CASSVATMNTEAFF. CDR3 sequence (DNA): TGTGCCAGCAGCGTCGCCACAATGAACACTGAAGCTTTCTTT.

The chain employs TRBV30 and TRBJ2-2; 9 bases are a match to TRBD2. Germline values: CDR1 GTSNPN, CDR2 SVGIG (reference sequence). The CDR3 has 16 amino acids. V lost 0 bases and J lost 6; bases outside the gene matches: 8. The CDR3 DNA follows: TGTGCCTGGAGTGTTGGGCTAGCGGGACTTTCCGGGGAGCTGTTTTTT. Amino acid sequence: CAWSVGLAGLSGELFF.

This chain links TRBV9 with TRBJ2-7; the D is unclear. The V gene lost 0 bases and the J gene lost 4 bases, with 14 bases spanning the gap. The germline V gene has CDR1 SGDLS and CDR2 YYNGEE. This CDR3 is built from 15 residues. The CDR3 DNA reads TGTGCCAGCAGCGTAGGAGGAGCGTCTGGGTACGAGCAGTACTTC. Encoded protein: CASSVGGASGYEQYF.

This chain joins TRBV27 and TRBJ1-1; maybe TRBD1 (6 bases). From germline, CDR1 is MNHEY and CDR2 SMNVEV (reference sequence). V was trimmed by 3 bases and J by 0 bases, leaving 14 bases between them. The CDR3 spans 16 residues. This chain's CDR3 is CASSLRTVGMNTEAFF. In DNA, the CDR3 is TGTGCCAGCAGTTTGCGGACAGTCGGGATGAACACTGAAGCTTTCTTT.